Each of the 27 T cell receptor beta chains below was sequenced from the same sample in a study of blood T cell repertoires in COVID-19 (dated by TCRdb to about 2020). Libraries were built with the immunoSEQ multiplex PCR assay. Imported from immuneACCESS, the table was reduced by TCRdb to in-frame sequences with V and J called. These copies leave out some clones; in studies compared against another copy, an unresolved V gene accounts for under half, and the cause of the remainder is not known. This sample has over 120,000 clones in its table, and roughly 85% of those were observed once. The leading ten clones occupy around 2.9% of the sample. The sample taken for sequencing was PBMCs or T cells enriched from blood (not recorded which). These TCRs come from a woman aged 45-65 years who had recovered from COVID-19.

The rearrangement links TRBV7-2 to TRBJ1-2, with TRBD1 matching over 7 bases. Unmatched junction bases numbered 6, after V lost 1 base and J lost 4 bases. Germline loops: CDR1 SGHTA, CDR2 FQGNSA. The CDR3 covers 15 residues. CDR3 bases: TGTGCCAGCAGCTTAGTTCAGGGGGTTAGCTATGGCTACACCTTC. Translation gives CASSLVQGVSYGYTF. The full variable domain, in which reference TRBV7-2 and TRBJ1-2 provide the parts outside the CDR3, is GAGVSQSPSNKVTEKGKDVELRCDPISGHTALYWYRQSLGQGLEFLIYFQGNSAPDKSGLPSDRFSAERTGGSVSTLTIQRTQQEDSAVYLCASSLVQGVSYGYTFGSGTRLTVV.

This rearrangement joins TRBV10-1 to TRBJ2-6, with D possibly being TRBD1 (5 bases). V gave up 0 bases and J gave up 6 bases, with 6 bases separating them. Germline CDR1 reads WNHNN; CDR2 reads SYGVQD (reference sequence). The CDR3 has 14 residues. CDR3 in amino acids: CASSESGQANVLTF. The CDR3 region has the DNA TGCGCCAGCAGTGAGTCCGGACAGGCCAACGTCCTGACTTTC.

The J gene is TRBJ2-7, the V gene TRBV5-1, with 13 bases lining up with TRBD2. J lost 6 bases, V lost 4 bases, and 4 bases had no gene match. CDR3 length: 14 amino acids. Germline V gives CDR1 SGHRS, CDR2 YFSETQ. The CDR3 DNA sequence: TGCGCCAGCAGCCTGGGACTAGCGGGATCCGAGCAGTACTTC. Protein product: CASSLGLAGSEQYF.

The V gene is TRBV5-1, the J gene TRBJ2-2; weak D call: TRBD2 (6 bases). The CDR3 contains 15 residues. V shed 7 bases and J shed 3 bases, with 16 bases lying between them. Germline V CDR1 and CDR2: SGHRS, YFSETQ. The CDR3 sequence is CASSNRDLDTGELFF. The CDR3 DNA sequence: TGCGCCAGCTCCAATCGGGACTTGGACACCGGGGAGCTGTTTTTT.

Only one count was recorded for this clone. This chain joins TRBV27 and TRBJ2-5, with D possibly being TRBD2 (7 bases). CDR3 length: 15 residues. The V end lost 10 bases, the J end lost 1 base, and 19 bases lay between the germline ends. Germline CDR1 reads MNHEY; CDR2 reads SMNVEV (reference sequence). The CDR3 spells CATKDGGGGQETQYF. In DNA form, the CDR3 reads TGTGCCACCAAGGACGGGGGAGGGGGCCAAGAGACCCAGTACTTC.

This chain connects TRBV7-8 to TRBJ1-5; D uncertain. Germline V gene lookup returns CDR1 SGHVS and CDR2 FQNEAQ. This CDR3 has 15 residues. V was cut by 5 bases and J by 4 bases, with 15 bases left in between. The CDR3 loop is CASSKWEAANQPQHF. The CDR3 DNA reads TGTGCCAGCAGCAAGTGGGAGGCAGCGAATCAGCCCCAGCATTTT.

In its sample, this clone was seen once. The J gene is TRBJ1-5, the V gene TRBV28; the D is unclear. The CDR3 runs to 11 residues. CDR1 is MDHEN, CDR2 SYDVKM, per germline. Trimming stripped 7 bases from V and 6 bases from J, with 7 bases between. The CDR3 loop reads CASKSSQPQHF. DNA for the CDR3: TGTGCCAGCAAGTCGAGTCAGCCCCAGCATTTT.

This chain joins TRBV14 and TRBJ2-3; D is perhaps TRBD2 (7 bases). Germline lookup yields CDR1 SGHDN and CDR2 FVKESK. V gave up 8 bases and J gave up 2 bases, with 14 bases separating them. This CDR3 has 14 residues. The CDR3 DNA sequence: TGTGCCAGCTCCGCGGGGGCCTACACAGATACGCAGTATTTT. Protein: CASSAGAYTDTQYF.

CDR3 in DNA: TGTGCCAGCTCACCGGGTGGGGGCTCGGAGACCCAGTACTTC. Translated, it gives CASSPGGGSETQYF. This rearrangement joins TRBV18 to TRBJ2-5; possible D gene TRBD1, 6 bases. The V end was cut by 3 bases, the J end by 5 bases, with 13 bases between. This CDR3 has 14 residues. The V gene's germline CDR1 is KGHSH and CDR2 LQKENI. Combining the CDR3 with reference TRBV18 and TRBJ2-5 gives the whole variable domain NAGVMQNPRHLVRRRGQEARLRCSPMKGHSHVYWYRQLPEEGLKFMVYLQKENIIDESGMPKERFSAEFPKEGPSILRIQQVVRGDSAAYFCASSPGGGSETQYFGPGTRLLVL.

This clone is a singleton in its sample. The rearrangement uses TRBV7-9 and TRBJ1-1; 9 nucleotides agree with TRBD1. CDR1 is SEHNR, CDR2 FQNEAQ, per germline (reference sequence). The J segment lost 4 bases and the V segment lost 5 bases, leaving 8 bases of the junction unmatched. This CDR3 region has 15 residues. The CDR3, as DNA: TGTGCCAGCAGCCACCGGGACAGGGTTCCCACTGAAGCTTTCTTT. Encoded protein: CASSHRDRVPTEAFF.

V and J are TRBV7-3 and TRBJ2-5; D uncertain. The germline gives CDR1 SGHTA, CDR2 FQGTGA. The V gene lost 0 bases and the J gene lost 2 bases, with 7 bases spanning the gap. There are 14 residues in the CDR3. CDR3 protein: CASSLTTKQETQYF. Written as DNA, the CDR3 is TGTGCCAGCAGCTTAACCACAAAACAAGAGACCCAGTACTTC.

This clone was found once. The V call is TRBV5-1, the J call TRBJ1-6; the D is unclear. From germline, CDR1 is SGHRS and CDR2 YFSETQ. Trimming stripped 5 bases from V and 5 bases from J, with 8 bases between. The CDR3 length is 13 residues. The CDR3 loop is CASRNSNNSPLHF. The CDR3 bases are TGCGCCAGCAGGAACAGCAATAATTCACCCCTCCACTTT.

The rearrangement uses TRBV27 and TRBJ1-4; D unclear. V gave up 6 bases and J gave up 4 bases, with 9 bases separating them. CDR1 MNHEY and CDR2 SMNVEV come from the germline V gene (reference sequence). CDR3 length equals 13 residues. The CDR3 sequence is CASSRSLNEKLFF. The CDR3, as DNA: TGTGCCAGCAGCCGGTCCCTTAATGAAAAACTGTTTTTT.

The chain links TRBV7-6 to TRBJ1-3; 12 bases align to TRBD1. J gave up 0 bases and V 4 bases, and 4 bases lay outside the gene matches. Germline V lookup: CDR1 SGHVS, CDR2 FNYEAQ. The CDR3 runs 17 residues. Here the CDR3 DNA reads TGTGCCAGCAGCTCGGGACAGGGGGCCTACTCTGGAAACACCATATATTTT. This codes for CASSSGQGAYSGNTIYF. The variable domain in full, with the rest retrieved from reference TRBV7-6 and TRBJ1-3, is GAGVSQSPRYKVTKRGQDVALRCDPISGHVSLYWYRQALGQGPEFLTYFNYEAQQDKSGLPNDRFSAERPEGSISTLTIQRTEQRDSAMYRCASSSGQGAYSGNTIYFGEGSWLTVV.

The chain joins TRBV5-1 to TRBJ2-7, with D perhaps TRBD1 (6 bases). The CDR3 extends over 14 amino acids. Germline V gene sequence: CDR1 SGHRS, CDR2 YFSETQ. V was trimmed by 5 bases and J by 1 base, leaving 13 bases between them. The CDR3 DNA reads TGCGCCAGCAGACCGGACAGTTTTTCCTACGAGCAGTACTTC. This translates into CASRPDSFSYEQYF.

This clone is a singleton in its sample. This chain's CDR3 is CASSLGQANYGYTF. The CDR3 nucleotides read TGTGCCAGCAGCCTAGGCCAGGCTAACTATGGCTACACCTTC. This chain connects TRBV11-2 to TRBJ1-2; D unresolved. CDR3 length: 14 amino acids. Germline V CDR1 and CDR2: SGHAT, FQNNGV. V lost 5 bases to trimming and J lost 0 bases, with 10 bases between them. The variable domain in full, with the rest retrieved from reference TRBV11-2 and TRBJ1-2, is EAGVAQSPRYKIIEKRQSVAFWCNPISGHATLYWYQQILGQGPKLLIQFQNNGVVDDSQLPKDRFSAERLKGVDSTLKIQPAKLEDSAVYLCASSLGQANYGYTFGSGTRLTVV.

In nucleotides, the CDR3 is TGTGCCAGCCGATTCAACGACCACAGGTTCTACACCTACAATGAGCAGTTCTTC. Protein: CASRFNDHRFYTYNEQFF. This chain links TRBV27 with TRBJ2-1, with a possible D match to TRBD1 (5 bases). Looked up from germline, CDR1 is MNHEY and CDR2 is SMNVEV (reference sequence). V lost 8 bases and J lost 2, with 25 bases in between. This CDR3 region has 18 residues.

This clone was seen only once. CDR3 DNA sequence: TGTGCCAGCAGTCCGCTAGCGGGAGGGCCGGATACGCAGTATTTT. It yields the protein CASSPLAGGPDTQYF. J is TRBJ2-3 and V is TRBV6-5, with 12 nucleotides matching TRBD2. The CDR3 length is 15 residues. Germline CDR1 and CDR2: MNHEY and SVGAGI. Trimming at V came to 5 bases and at J to 6 bases, leaving 6 bases not matched to a gene.

V usage is TRBV19 and J usage is TRBJ2-6, with D hard to call. Between the trimmed V and J ends, which lost 5 bases and 4 bases, there was a span of 15 bases. The CDR3 loop spans 16 amino acids. Germline V gene data show CDR1 as LNHDA and CDR2 as SQIVND (reference sequence). CDR3 bases: TGTGCCAGTAGTCCCTCCCACTCGGTGGGGGCCAACGTCCTGACTTTC. It specifies CASSPSHSVGANVLTF. The full variable domain, its missing parts supplied by reference TRBV19 and TRBJ2-6, is DGGITQSPKYLFRKEGQNVTLSCEQNLNHDAMYWYRQDPGQGLRLIYYSQIVNDFQKGDIAEGYSVSREKKESFPLTVTSAQKNPTAFYLCASSPSHSVGANVLTFGAGSRLTVL.

The chain carries TRBV2 and TRBJ1-3; possible D gene TRBD1, 5 bases. CDR1 is SNHLY and CDR2 is FYNNEI in the germline V gene. CDR3 length equals 13 residues. Trimming took off 8 bases at V and 0 bases at J, with 8 bases between the two ends. The CDR3 here is CASRQSSGNTIYF. In DNA form, the CDR3 reads TGTGCCAGCCGACAGAGCTCTGGAAACACCATATATTTT.

This clone has a single count. The chain links TRBV7-8 to TRBJ2-3, with TRBD2 identical over 16 bases. The V segment lost 4 bases and the J segment 8 bases; nucleotides outside the gene matches: 6. Germline-derived CDR1 and CDR2 are SGHVS and FQNEAQ. This CDR3 is built from 16 residues. The CDR3 DNA sequence: TGTGCCAGCAGCTCTGGGACTAGCGGGGGGGCCGGTACGCAGTATTTT. This translates into CASSSGTSGGAGTQYF.

The chain couples TRBV14 to TRBJ2-1; 13 nucleotides line up with TRBD2. This CDR3 region has 19 residues. Trimming removed 1 base from V and 1 base from J; junction bases left unmatched: 7. Germline V CDR1 and CDR2: SGHDN, FVKESK. The CDR3 sequence: CASSQVGLAGRLSYNEQFF. CDR3 coding DNA: TGTGCCAGCAGCCAAGTGGGACTAGCGGGGCGCCTTTCCTACAATGAGCAGTTCTTC.

V is TRBV6-5 and J is TRBJ2-3; TRBD2 might be the D (7 bases). Germline CDR1 reads MNHEY; CDR2 reads SVGAGI. The germline V and J ends were trimmed by 7 bases and 4 bases, with 9 bases remaining between them. CDR3 size: 12 residues. CDR3 DNA: TGTGCCAGCAAGGGGGGGTCAGATACGCAGTATTTT. Translation: CASKGGSDTQYF.

This rearrangement joins TRBV25-1 to TRBJ2-3; 10 positions match TRBD2. The ends lost 7 bases at V and 2 bases at J; junction bases unmatched: 3. The CDR3 length is 14 residues. Germline CDR1 MGHDK, CDR2 SYGVNS. The CDR3 is CASISGGATDTQYF. The CDR3, as DNA: TGTGCCAGCATAAGCGGGGGGGCCACAGATACGCAGTATTTT.

J is TRBJ1-1 and V is TRBV18; D is uncertain. The germline gives CDR1 KGHSH, CDR2 LQKENI. The V and J ends lost 6 bases and 4 bases respectively, with 9 bases between them. This CDR3 has 12 amino acids. The CDR3 sequence: CASSSRGTEAFF. For the CDR3, the DNA is TGTGCCAGCTCCTCAAGAGGCACTGAAGCTTTCTTT.

For the CDR3, the DNA is TGTGCCAGCAGCGTAAAAGCTTTCCAGGGGAAGGTCGGCGGGGAGCTGTTTTTT. Its translation is CASSVKAFQGKVGGELFF. This chain uses TRBV9 with TRBJ2-2; D possibly corresponds to TRBD1 (6 bases). V lost 1 base, J lost 7 bases, and 23 bases lay in between. Germline-derived CDR1 and CDR2 are SGDLS and YYNGEE. CDR3 length equals 18 residues.

The J gene is TRBJ1-5, the V gene TRBV19; D gene ambiguous. Germline V gene data show CDR1 as LNHDA and CDR2 as SQIVND (reference sequence). The CDR3 covers 14 residues. V lost 6 bases and J lost 3, with 12 bases in between. The CDR3 sequence is CASRSDNHNQPQHF. The CDR3 coding sequence is TGTGCCAGTAGATCAGACAACCACAATCAGCCCCAGCATTTT.